This TCR beta chain was captured by sequencing in a study of blood T cell dynamics during melanoma immunotherapy. Background on the study: Standard first-line treatment here was pembrolizumab or nivolumab plus ipilimumab in metastatic melanoma.

CDR3 length equals 15 residues. The V gene's germline CDR1 is LNHNV and CDR2 YYDKDF (reference sequence). V was shortened by 0 bases and J by 3 bases, with 9 bases between the two germline ends. Time point described: pre-treatment baseline. Disease control meant complete response, partial response or stable disease at 12 weeks. Here immunoSEQ multiplex PCR was the method, and the copy in TCRdb shows in-frame clones only, minus some. Counted here are 7,000 or so clones, about four fifths occurring once; the ten biggest clones make up 15% to 20%. The study's findings and limits: The study could not tell melanoma-specific clones from general immune activation.

Of note for this clone: Its antigen remains unidentified.

This receptor was taken from a human donor with melanoma. The rearrangement uses TRBV15 and TRBJ2-1; D is possibly TRBD2 (6 bases). The starting material was blood, obtained from a patient treated with checkpoint blockade. Here the CDR3 reads CATSREGGDYNEQFF. The CDR3 DNA reads as TGTGCCACCAGCAGAGAGGGAGGTGACTACAATGAGCAGTTCTTC.